A single sample is the source of the 9 T cell receptor beta chains below, sequenced in a study of monozygotic twins with inflammatory bowel disease. For each CDR3 protein, TCRdb gives one entry from its re-call of the 5' RACE reads, without DNA. This repertoire includes fewer than 200,000 distinct CDR3 sequences. The sequencing sample was made of blood. The receptors here all came from a human donor with ulcerative colitis or Crohn's disease, or a healthy co-twin of an affected twin (not recorded which).

The gene calls are TRBV5-1 and TRBJ2-1; TCRdb returns TRBD2, unconfirmable since there is no DNA. The germline CDR1 and CDR2 sequences are SGHRS and YFSETQ. CDR3 length: 15 amino acids. This CDR3 is CASRKREAQSNEQFF.

V is TRBV7-2 and J is TRBJ2-7; TCRdb's D gene call, TRBD1, goes unchecked for lack of DNA. This CDR3 region has 17 residues. The germline gives CDR1 SGHTA, CDR2 FQGNSA. The CDR3 is CASSLAGMGQGHYEQYF.

The gene calls are TRBV19 and TRBJ2-2. This CDR3 contains 11 residues. Germline lookup yields CDR1 LNHDA and CDR2 SQIVND (reference sequence). The chain's CDR3 is CASTTPGELFF.

This chain links TRBV28 with TRBJ2-7; there is no DNA to check the TCRdb D call of TRBD2. Per germline, CDR1 MDHEN and CDR2 SYDVKM. The CDR3 spans 15 residues. The CDR3 region is CASSRGSGPSYEQYF.

The J gene is TRBJ1-1, the V gene TRBV24-1; the D gene TCRdb calls, TRBD1, cannot be checked with no DNA. Germline loops: CDR1 KGHDR, CDR2 SFDVKD. This CDR3 comprises 13 residues. This CDR3 reads CATSDFRGSEAFF.

The rearrangement joins TRBV28 to TRBJ2-1; TCRdb's assignment of TRBD2 cannot be checked, as there is no DNA. This CDR3 is built from 13 residues. Germline assignment: CDR1 MDHEN and CDR2 SYDVKM. The CDR3 here is CASSLSRPPSGFF.

V and J are TRBV5-4 and TRBJ2-1. The CDR3 sequence is 12 residues long. Germline V gene sequence: CDR1 SGHNT, CDR2 YYREEE (reference sequence). CDR3 residues: CASSLVINEQFF.

The chain has TRBV18 and TRBJ2-1; TCRdb gives TRBD1 as the D gene, but with no DNA this cannot be confirmed. CDR3 length equals 13 residues. Looked up from germline, CDR1 is KGHSH and CDR2 is LQKENI. The CDR3 region is CASSPKGGNEQFF.

The chain is built from TRBV5-1 and TRBJ1-4; TCRdb's assignment of TRBD1 cannot be checked, as there is no DNA. CDR3 size: 15 residues. The germline V gene encodes CDR1 SGHRS and CDR2 YFSETQ. CDR3 loop: CASSSNTGLNEKLFF. Using reference TRBV5-1 and TRBJ1-4 for the parts outside the CDR3, the full variable domain is KAGVTQTPRYLIKTRGQQVTLSCSPISGHRSVSWYQQTPGQGLQFLFEYFSETQRNKGNFPGRFSGRQFSNSRSEMNVSTLELGDSALYLCASSSNTGLNEKLFFGSGTQLSVL.